This entry describes one T cell receptor beta chain. What it binds is not known. The sample comes from a study of cytomegalovirus exposure and HLA in healthy donors. Study outcomes and limitations: Reports credit the classifier with highly specific, highly sensitive diagnosis of cytomegalovirus status.

CDR1 and CDR2 (germline): SEHNR, FQNEAQ (reference sequence). This CDR3 contains 15 residues. Trimming at V came to 5 bases and at J to 0 bases, leaving 3 bases not matched to a gene. The PCR was carried out with 60 Vbeta primers and 13 Jbeta primers. Clones were sequenced by immunoSEQ multiplex PCR, and TCRdb holds only the in-frame ones, with some missing. The sample contains around 120,000 clones, roughly 82% of which appear only once. The V gene is TRBV7-9, the J gene TRBJ2-3, with 9 bases lining up with TRBD1. This TCR was recovered from a human donor in good health. The sequenced sample consisted of PBMCs. The CDR3: CASSPQGASTDTQYF. The CDR3 DNA reads as TGTGCCAGCAGCCCACAGGGGGCGAGCACAGATACGCAGTATTTT.